The sequence of this TCR beta chain was determined in a study of CD8+ T cells in alopecia areata. In each case, RNA was isolated and then reverse transcribed into cDNA as the sequencing template. Only in-frame clones appear in the TCRdb table, and some are missing; sequencing was by immunoSEQ multiplex PCR. Seen here are around 130,000 clones, 45% to 65% observed once, and the top ten hold 4.5% to 5.5%. The study's findings and limits: Lesional tissue from the scalp (especially in alopecia totalis/universalis) showed higher clonality than normal scalp.

This CDR3 has 15 residues. V gave up 2 bases and J gave up 0 bases, with 12 bases separating them. Germline CDR1 is SGHRS and CDR2 is YFSETQ. This clone was seen only a few times. Its antigen remains unidentified. The chain uses TRBV5-1 and TRBJ2-7, with a tentative D call TRBD1 (7 bases). The sequence derives from a human donor with alopecia areata. This material consisted of CD4+ T cells sorted from blood, taken at week 0. The CDR3 loop is CASSFQGGSSYEQYF. CDR3 DNA sequence: TGCGCCAGCAGCTTCCAGGGGGGCAGCTCCTACGAGCAGTACTTC.